Shown below are 9 T cell receptor beta chains from a single sample sequenced in a study of shared clonotypes between healthy human individuals (dated by TCRdb to 2018 to 2021). Receptor libraries were prepared by the immunoSEQ multiplex PCR assay. TCRdb carries this immuneACCESS record with in-frame sequences only. Its versions omit some clonotypes, under half of them owing to an unresolved V gene in the studies checked, with the rest unexplained. Here the sample has about 1.5 million clones; roughly 98% occur a single time. Jointly, the top ten make up roughly 0.4% of the sample. The specimen was naive CD4+ T cells sorted from blood. The meaning of the sample's cell subset or site label: CD45RA+ positively selected. These receptors all come from a man aged 30-40 years in good health.

The chain carries TRBV2 and TRBJ1-4; no clear D gene. The CDR3 is made up of 16 amino acids. Germline loops: CDR1 SNHLY, CDR2 FYNNEI. With 4 bases removed from V and 7 bases from J, the gap between germline ends came to 19 bases. The CDR3 sequence is CASSVPAKEPSEKLFF. The CDR3 DNA sequence: TGTGCCAGCAGTGTGCCAGCAAAGGAGCCTAGTGAAAAACTGTTTTTT.

This rearrangement joins TRBV28 to TRBJ2-7, with unresolved D. The germline gives CDR1 MDHEN, CDR2 SYDVKM. The CDR3 totals 11 residues. Trimming cost V 7 bases and J 1 base, with 5 bases left between them. The CDR3 region is CASTESYEQYF. CDR3 in DNA: TGTGCCAGCACAGAATCCTACGAGCAGTACTTC.

The rearrangement links TRBV11-2 to TRBJ2-7; a weak D match, TRBD1 (5 bases). CDR3 length equals 13 residues. Trimming pared 2 bases from V and 7 bases from J, leaving 12 bases between. Per the germline V gene, CDR1 is SGHAT and CDR2 is FQNNGV. CDR3 amino acids: CASSLKQDREQYF. For the CDR3, the DNA is TGTGCCAGCAGCTTAAAACAGGACCGAGAGCAGTACTTC.

The rearrangement joins TRBV4-1 to TRBJ1-5; 10 nucleotides match TRBD1. Per germline, CDR1 MGHRA and CDR2 YSYEKL. V lost 0 bases to trimming and J lost 7 bases; unmatched junction nucleotides: 9. The CDR3 is made up of 17 amino acids. CDR3: CASSQDWDRGNRQPQHF. The DNA of the CDR3 is TGCGCCAGCAGCCAAGATTGGGACAGGGGAAATCGACAGCCCCAGCATTTT.

The chain carries TRBV27 and TRBJ2-2, with TRBD2 as a possible D gene (6 bases). The CDR3 is 16 amino acids. CDR1 and CDR2 (germline): MNHEY, SMNVEV (reference sequence). V gave up 6 bases and J gave up 3 bases, with 17 bases separating them. This chain's CDR3 is CASRGIRRDHTGELFF. DNA of the CDR3: TGTGCCAGCAGGGGAATTAGGAGGGATCACACCGGGGAGCTGTTTTTT.

In this sample, this clone turned up once. Other DNA sequences in the sample encode the same CDR3. The genes are TRBV9 and TRBJ2-1; the D gene is possibly TRBD2 (6 bases). The V and J ends lost 4 bases and 1 base respectively, with 9 bases between them. Germline assignment: CDR1 SGDLS and CDR2 YYNGEE. The CDR3 consists of 14 residues. CDR3 DNA: TGTGCCAGCAGCATAGGAGGGTCCTACAATGAGCAGTTCTTC. Its translation is CASSIGGSYNEQFF.

The CDR3 sequence is CASSKLGPSYEQYF. CDR3 bases: TGTGCCAGCAGCAAACTAGGGCCGTCCTACGAGCAGTACTTC. This chain connects TRBV7-9 to TRBJ2-7; D possibly corresponds to TRBD2 (5 bases). Trimming left V 5 bases short and J 1 base short, with 12 bases between. Germline V gene lookup returns CDR1 SEHNR and CDR2 FQNEAQ (reference sequence). The CDR3 has 14 residues.

The J gene is TRBJ2-2, the V gene TRBV19, with D tentatively TRBD2 (6 bases). CDR1 and CDR2 from the germline V gene are LNHDA and SQIVND (reference sequence). V lost 6 bases and J 3 bases, leaving 20 bases between the germline ends. This CDR3 has 17 residues. CDR3 DNA: TGTGCCAGTAGAAAGCGGCGGGAATACCGAGACACCGGGGAGCTGTTTTTT. This encodes CASRKRREYRDTGELFF.

This clone was recorded only once. V and J are TRBV29-1 and TRBJ1-2, with 7 bases aligning to TRBD1. CDR3 length equals 15 residues. V dropped 6 bases and J dropped 0; count of bases not matched to a gene: 10. Looked up from germline, CDR1 is SQVTM and CDR2 is ANQGSEA. The CDR3 protein is CSVPDRERANYGYTF. The CDR3 coding sequence is TGCAGCGTGCCCGACAGGGAGCGGGCTAACTATGGCTACACCTTC.